One T cell receptor (beta chain) is described in this entry. Use of 60 Vbeta and 13 Jbeta primers characterized the PCR. Using immunoSEQ multiplex PCR, the repertoire was profiled, and TCRdb retains in-frame clones only, with some absent. Here the sample spans about 170,000 clones, around 75% being singletons. This CDR3 comprises 14 residues. Trimming left V 2 bases short and J 8 bases short, with 15 bases between. The germline V gene has CDR1 MNHEY and CDR2 SVGAGI. The data are from a study of cytomegalovirus exposure and HLA in healthy donors. This chain connects TRBV6-5 to TRBJ1-2; D perhaps matches TRBD1 (6 bases). The sample comprised PBMCs. This receptor was identified in a woman aged 45-65 years in good health and CMV-seropositive. CDR3 sequence reads: CASSYARGRKGYTF. The CDR3 DNA reads TGTGCCAGCAGTTACGCCAGGGGTCGGAAGGGCTACACCTTC.